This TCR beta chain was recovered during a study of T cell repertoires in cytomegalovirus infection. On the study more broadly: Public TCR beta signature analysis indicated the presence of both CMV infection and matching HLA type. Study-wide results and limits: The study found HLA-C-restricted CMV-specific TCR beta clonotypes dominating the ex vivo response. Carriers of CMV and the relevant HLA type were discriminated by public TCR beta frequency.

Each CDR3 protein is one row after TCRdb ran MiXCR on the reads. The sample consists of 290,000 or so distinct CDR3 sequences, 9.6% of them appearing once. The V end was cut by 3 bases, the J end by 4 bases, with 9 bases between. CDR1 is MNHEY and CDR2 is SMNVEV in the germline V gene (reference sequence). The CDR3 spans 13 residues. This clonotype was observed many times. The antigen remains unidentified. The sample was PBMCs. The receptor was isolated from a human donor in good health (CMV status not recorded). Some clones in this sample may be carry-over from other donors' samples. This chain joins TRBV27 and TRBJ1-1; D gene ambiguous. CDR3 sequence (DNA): TGTGCCAGCAGTTTGGCCCCGGGCACTGAAGCTTTCTTT. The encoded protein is CASSLAPGTEAFF.